Following are 8 T cell receptor beta chains from one sample sequenced in a study of human T cells and chemical hapten exposure. One entry per CDR3 protein results from TCRdb running MiXCR on the RACE reads. Here the sample spans under 400,000 distinct CDR3 sequences, approximately 5.1% being singletons. The time point was: pre-sensitization, week 0. The sample's treatment: therapeutic diphenylcyclopropenone sensitization with weekly scalp DPC. Specimen: whole blood, collected in connection with sensitization to the hapten diphenylcyclopropenone (DPC). These receptors were collected from a woman aged 50 to 60 with alopecia areata. Some clones in this sample may be carry-over from other donors' samples.

This clonotype was detected many times. The chain uses TRBV5-1 and TRBJ2-1, with D hard to call. The CDR3 spans 16 residues. Deletions cut 0 bases from V and 0 bases from J, with 10 bases between. CDR1 is SGHRS and CDR2 is YFSETQ in the germline V gene. The CDR3 protein is CASSLEVPFSYNEQFF. The CDR3, as DNA: TGCGCCAGCAGCTTGGAGGTCCCCTTCTCCTACAATGAGCAGTTCTTC.

This clonotype was seen at least ten times. The chain couples TRBV27 to TRBJ2-2; D may correspond to TRBD1 or TRBD2 (7 bases each). Germline-derived CDR1 and CDR2 are MNHEY and SMNVEV (reference sequence). V shed 5 bases and J shed 4 bases, with 11 bases lying between them. This CDR3 comprises 14 residues. The CDR3 nucleotides are TGTGCCAGCAGTGGGAGGGGGCTCACCGGGGAGCTGTTTTTT. Its protein is CASSGRGLTGELFF.

The CDR3 bases are TGTGCCAGCAGCTCCCAGAATCCTGGGGCCAACGTCCTGACTTTC. Its protein product is CASSSQNPGANVLTF. V usage is TRBV5-5 and J usage is TRBJ2-6; D not resolved. Per germline, CDR1 SGHKS and CDR2 YYEKEE (reference sequence). The CDR3 totals 15 residues. Deletions cut 3 bases from V and 2 bases from J, with 9 bases between.

The sample holds many counts of this clonotype. The J gene is TRBJ1-2, the V gene TRBV6-6, with 7 bases lining up with TRBD1. Germline V CDR1 and CDR2: MNHNY, SVGAGI (reference sequence). V shed 7 bases, J shed 4 bases, and the junction held 6 bases outside the gene matches. The CDR3 sequence is 13 residues long. DNA for the CDR3: TGTGCCAGCATCCCACAGGGGACCTATGGCTACACCTTC. The encoded protein is CASIPQGTYGYTF.

This clonotype was counted ten times or more. The chain has TRBV2 and TRBJ2-5; tentatively, D is TRBD2 (5 bases). V was pared by 3 bases and J by 7 bases, with 21 bases between. The CDR3 extends over 16 amino acids. Germline CDR1 and CDR2: SNHLY and FYNNEI. CDR3 nucleotide sequence: TGTGCCAGCAGTGACCCTGGACTTCCCAGAGTGGGGACCCAGTACTTC. It translates to CASSDPGLPRVGTQYF. The complete variable domain, with remaining parts taken from reference TRBV2 and TRBJ2-5, reads EPEVTQTPSHQVTQMGQEVILRCVPISNHLYFYWYRQILGQKVEFLVSFYNNEISEKSEIFDDQFSVERPDGSNFTLKIRSTKLEDSAMYFCASSDPGLPRVGTQYFGPGTRLLVL.

This clonotype was seen at least ten times. V gene TRBV6-2 or TRBV6-3 combines with J gene TRBJ1-1; weak D call: TRBD1 (5 bases). CDR1 is MNHEY and CDR2 is SVGEGT in the germline V gene. V gave up 0 bases and J gave up 1 base, with 9 bases separating them. The CDR3 spans 15 residues. CDR3 nucleotides: TGTGCCAGCAGTTACTCGTGGGGCAAGAACACTGAAGCTTTCTTT. This gives the protein CASSYSWGKNTEAFF.

The chain carries TRBV29-1 and TRBJ1-1, with D possibly being TRBD1 (6 bases). This CDR3 has 13 residues. Germline V gene sequence: CDR1 SQVTM, CDR2 ANQGSEA. V was clipped by 5 bases and J by 4 bases, with 14 bases between them. The CDR3 DNA reads TGCAGCGTTCTTGGGGGCGCGACCACTGAAGCTTTCTTT. It is translated as CSVLGGATTEAFF.

This clonotype was observed many times. DNA for the CDR3: TGTGCCAGCAGCATCCGGGGGGCCTTCGAGCAGTTCTTC. Its translation: CASSIRGAFEQFF. This chain links TRBV7-6 with TRBJ2-1; D is possibly TRBD2 (7 bases). The CDR3 runs 13 residues. The V gene lost 5 bases and the J gene lost 10 bases, with 15 bases spanning the gap. Germline CDR1 is SGHVS and CDR2 is FNYEAQ.